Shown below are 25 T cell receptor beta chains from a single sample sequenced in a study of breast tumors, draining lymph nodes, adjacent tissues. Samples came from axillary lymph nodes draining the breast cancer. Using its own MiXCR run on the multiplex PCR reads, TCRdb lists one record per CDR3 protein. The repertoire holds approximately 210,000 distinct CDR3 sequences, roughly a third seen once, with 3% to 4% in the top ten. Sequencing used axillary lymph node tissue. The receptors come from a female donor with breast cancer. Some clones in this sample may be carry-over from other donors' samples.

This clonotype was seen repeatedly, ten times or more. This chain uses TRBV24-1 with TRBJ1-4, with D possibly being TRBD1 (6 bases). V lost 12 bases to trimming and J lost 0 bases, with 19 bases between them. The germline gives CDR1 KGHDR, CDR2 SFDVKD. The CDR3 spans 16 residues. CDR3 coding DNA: TGTGCCCCCCAAGAGACAGGTTACGCAACTAATGAAAAACTGTTTTTT. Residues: CAPQETGYATNEKLFF.

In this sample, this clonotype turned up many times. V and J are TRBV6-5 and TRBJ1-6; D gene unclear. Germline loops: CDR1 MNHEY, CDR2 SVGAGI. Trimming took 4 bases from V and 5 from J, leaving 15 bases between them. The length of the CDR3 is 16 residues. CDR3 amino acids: CASSLYYPRNNSPLHF. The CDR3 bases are TGTGCCAGCAGTTTGTATTACCCCCGTAATAATTCACCCCTCCACTTT.

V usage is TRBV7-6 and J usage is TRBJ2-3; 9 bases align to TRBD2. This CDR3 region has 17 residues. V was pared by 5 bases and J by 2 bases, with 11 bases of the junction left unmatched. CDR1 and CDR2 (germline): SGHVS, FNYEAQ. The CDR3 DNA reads TGTGCCAGCAGCCCTGGAGTGGCGGGAGGGCCCACAGATACGCAGTATTTT. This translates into CASSPGVAGGPTDTQYF.

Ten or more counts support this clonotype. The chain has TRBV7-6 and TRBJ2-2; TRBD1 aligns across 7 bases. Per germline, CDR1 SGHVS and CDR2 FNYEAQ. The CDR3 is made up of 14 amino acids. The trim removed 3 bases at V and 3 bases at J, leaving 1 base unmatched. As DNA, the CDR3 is TGTGCCAGCAGCTTGGGGACAGACACCGGGGAGCTGTTTTTT. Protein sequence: CASSLGTDTGELFF.

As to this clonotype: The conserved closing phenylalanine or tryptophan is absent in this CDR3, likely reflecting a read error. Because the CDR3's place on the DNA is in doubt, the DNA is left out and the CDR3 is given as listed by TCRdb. The CDR3 is CASSLAEL. The rearrangement links TRBV7-9 to TRBJ1-6. The CDR3 spans 8 amino acids, including both terminal residues. Germline V gives CDR1 SEHNR, CDR2 FQNEAQ (reference sequence).

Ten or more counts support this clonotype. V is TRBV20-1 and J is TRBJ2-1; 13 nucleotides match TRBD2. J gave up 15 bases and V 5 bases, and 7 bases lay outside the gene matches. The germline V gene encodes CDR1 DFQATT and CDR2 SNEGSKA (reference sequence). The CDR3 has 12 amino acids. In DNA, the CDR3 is TGCAGTGCTGACGGACTAGCGGGAGAATTGTTCTTC. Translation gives CSADGLAGELFF.

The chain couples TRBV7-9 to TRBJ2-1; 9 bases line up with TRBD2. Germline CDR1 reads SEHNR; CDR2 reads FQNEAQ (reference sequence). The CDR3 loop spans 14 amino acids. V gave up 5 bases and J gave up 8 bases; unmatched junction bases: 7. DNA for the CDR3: TGTGCCAGCAGCCGAAGCGGGAGGATTGATGAGCAGTTCTTC. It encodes CASSRSGRIDEQFF.

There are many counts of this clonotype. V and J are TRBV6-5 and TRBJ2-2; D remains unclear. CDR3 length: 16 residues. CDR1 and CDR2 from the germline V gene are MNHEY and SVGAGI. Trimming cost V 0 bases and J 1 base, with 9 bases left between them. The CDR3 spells CASSYSSLKNTGELFF. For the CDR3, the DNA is TGTGCCAGCAGTTACTCGTCCCTCAAGAACACCGGGGAGCTGTTTTTT.

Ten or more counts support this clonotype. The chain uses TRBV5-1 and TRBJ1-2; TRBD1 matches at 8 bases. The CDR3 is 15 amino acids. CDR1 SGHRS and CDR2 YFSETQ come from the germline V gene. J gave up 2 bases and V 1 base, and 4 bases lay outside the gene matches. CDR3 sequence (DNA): TGCGCCAGCAGCTTGAAGTCAGGGGGCAACTATGGCTACACCTTC. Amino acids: CASSLKSGGNYGYTF.

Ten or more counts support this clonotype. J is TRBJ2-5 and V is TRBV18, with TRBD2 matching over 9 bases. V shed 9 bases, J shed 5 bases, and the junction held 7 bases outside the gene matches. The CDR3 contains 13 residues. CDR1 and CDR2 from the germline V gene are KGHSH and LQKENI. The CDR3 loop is CASISGSSETQYF. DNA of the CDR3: TGTGCCAGTATTAGCGGGAGTTCTGAGACCCAGTACTTC.

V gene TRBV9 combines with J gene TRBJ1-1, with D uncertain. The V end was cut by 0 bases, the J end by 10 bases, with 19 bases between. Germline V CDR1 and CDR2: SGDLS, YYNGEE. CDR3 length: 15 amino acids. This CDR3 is CASSVATRSTRRAFF. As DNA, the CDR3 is TGTGCCAGCAGCGTAGCTACGCGGAGCACTCGGAGAGCTTTCTTT.

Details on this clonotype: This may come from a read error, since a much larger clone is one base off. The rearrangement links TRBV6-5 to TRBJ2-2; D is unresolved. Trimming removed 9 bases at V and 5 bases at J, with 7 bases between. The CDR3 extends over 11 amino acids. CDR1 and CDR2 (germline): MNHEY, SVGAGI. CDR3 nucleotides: TGTGCCAGAAGACGGACCGGGGAGCTGTTTTTT. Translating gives CARRRTGELFF.

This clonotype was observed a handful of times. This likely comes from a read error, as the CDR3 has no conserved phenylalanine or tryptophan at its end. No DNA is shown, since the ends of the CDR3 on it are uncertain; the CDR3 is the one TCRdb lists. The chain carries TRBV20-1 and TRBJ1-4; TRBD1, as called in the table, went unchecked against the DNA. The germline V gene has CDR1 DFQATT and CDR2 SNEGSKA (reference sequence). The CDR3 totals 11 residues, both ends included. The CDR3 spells CSARDPTALGG.

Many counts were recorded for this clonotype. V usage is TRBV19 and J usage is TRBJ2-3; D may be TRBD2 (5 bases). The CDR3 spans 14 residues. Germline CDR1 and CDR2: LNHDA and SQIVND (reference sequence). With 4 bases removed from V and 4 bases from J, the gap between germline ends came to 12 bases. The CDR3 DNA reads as TGTGCCAGTAGTAGTCTCGGAGGCGCAGATACGCAGTATTTT. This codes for CASSSLGGADTQYF.

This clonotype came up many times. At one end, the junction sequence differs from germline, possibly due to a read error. The CDR3 here is CASSSQGIGYEQYF. Here the CDR3 DNA reads TGTGCTAGCAGCTCACAGGGTATAGGCTACGAGCAGTACTTC. The chain recombines TRBV7-7 with TRBJ2-7, with TRBD1 as a possible D gene (6 bases). The CDR3 runs to 14 residues. Germline CDR1 SSHAT, CDR2 FNYEAQ (reference sequence).

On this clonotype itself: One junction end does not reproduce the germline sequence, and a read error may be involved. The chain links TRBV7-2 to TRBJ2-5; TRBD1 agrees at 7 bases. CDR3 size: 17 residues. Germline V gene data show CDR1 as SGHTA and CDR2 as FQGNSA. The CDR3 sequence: CASSLGTGDRGKETQYF. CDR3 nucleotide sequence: TGCGCCAGCAGCCTAGGAACAGGGGATCGAGGCAAAGAGACCCAGTACTTC.

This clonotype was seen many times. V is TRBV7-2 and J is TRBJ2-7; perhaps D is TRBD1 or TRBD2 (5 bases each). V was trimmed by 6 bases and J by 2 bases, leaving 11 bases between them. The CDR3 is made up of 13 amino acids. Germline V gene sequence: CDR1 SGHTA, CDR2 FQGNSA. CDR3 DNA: TGTGCCAGCAGTTGGGACCAAACCTACGAGCAGTACTTC. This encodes CASSWDQTYEQYF.

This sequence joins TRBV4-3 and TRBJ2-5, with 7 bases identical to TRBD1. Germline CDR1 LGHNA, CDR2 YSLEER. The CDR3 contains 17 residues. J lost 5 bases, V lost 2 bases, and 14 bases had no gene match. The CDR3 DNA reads TGCGCCAGCAGCCAAAAGGTTAAGACAGGGTATACGGAGACCCAGTACTTC. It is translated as CASSQKVKTGYTETQYF.

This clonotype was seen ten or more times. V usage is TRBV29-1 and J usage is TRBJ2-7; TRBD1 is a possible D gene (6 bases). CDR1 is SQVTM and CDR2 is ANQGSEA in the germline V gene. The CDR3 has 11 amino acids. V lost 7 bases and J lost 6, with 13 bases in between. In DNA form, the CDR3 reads TGCAGCGCTCGGGACACTGGCGAGCAGTACTTC. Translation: CSARDTGEQYF.

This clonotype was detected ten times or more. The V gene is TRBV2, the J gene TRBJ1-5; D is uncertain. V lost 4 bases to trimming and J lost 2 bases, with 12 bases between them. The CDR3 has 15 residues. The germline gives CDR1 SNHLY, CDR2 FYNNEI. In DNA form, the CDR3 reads TGTGCCAGCAGTGTGTGGGGAGTCGGCAATCAGCCCCAGCATTTT. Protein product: CASSVWGVGNQPQHF.

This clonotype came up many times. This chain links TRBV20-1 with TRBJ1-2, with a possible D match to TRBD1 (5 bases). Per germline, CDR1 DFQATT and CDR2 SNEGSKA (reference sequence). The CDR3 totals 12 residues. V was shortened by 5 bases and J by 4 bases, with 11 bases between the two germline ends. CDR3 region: CSAPRGVYGYTF. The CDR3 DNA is TGCAGTGCTCCCCGGGGGGTCTATGGCTACACCTTC.

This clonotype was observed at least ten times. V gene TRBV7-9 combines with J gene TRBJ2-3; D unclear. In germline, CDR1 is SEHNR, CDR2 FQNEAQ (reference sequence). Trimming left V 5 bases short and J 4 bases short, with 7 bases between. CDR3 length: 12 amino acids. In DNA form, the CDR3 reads TGTGCCAGCAGCCCACACTCAGATACGCAGTATTTT. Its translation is CASSPHSDTQYF.

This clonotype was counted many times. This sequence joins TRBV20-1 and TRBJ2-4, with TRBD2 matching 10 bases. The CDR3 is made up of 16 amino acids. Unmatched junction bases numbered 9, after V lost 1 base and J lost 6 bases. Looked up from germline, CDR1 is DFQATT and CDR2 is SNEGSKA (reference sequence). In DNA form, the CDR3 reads TGCAGTGCTAGAGGGCTAGCGGGGGCCGGGGGAAACATTCAGTACTTC. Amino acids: CSARGLAGAGGNIQYF.

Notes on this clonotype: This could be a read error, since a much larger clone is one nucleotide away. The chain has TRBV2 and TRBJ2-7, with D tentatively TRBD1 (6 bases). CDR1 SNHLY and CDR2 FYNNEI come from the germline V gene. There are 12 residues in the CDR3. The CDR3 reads CGGQGDAYGQYF. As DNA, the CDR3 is TGTGGGGGGCAGGGAGACGCCTACGGGCAGTACTTC.

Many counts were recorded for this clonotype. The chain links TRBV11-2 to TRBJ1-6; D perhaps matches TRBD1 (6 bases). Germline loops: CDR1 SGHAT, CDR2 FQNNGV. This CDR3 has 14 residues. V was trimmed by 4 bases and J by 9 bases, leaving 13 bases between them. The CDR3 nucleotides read TGTGCCAGCAGCTACACAGGGAGCACTTCACCCCTCCACTTT. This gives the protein CASSYTGSTSPLHF.